Shown below are 27 T cell receptor beta chains from a single sample sequenced in a study of blood T cell repertoires in COVID-19. TCRdb's table, derived via immunoSEQ multiplex PCR, lists solely in-frame clones and lacks some. The table has some 200,000 clones, 82% seen once. The sequenced sample consisted of PBMCs or T cells enriched from blood (not recorded which). These receptors all come from a woman aged 60 to 75 with acute COVID-19.

In nucleotides, the CDR3 is TGTGCCAGCAGCATACCACAGGGGGGTAATGAAAAACTGTTTTTT. This translates into CASSIPQGGNEKLFF. The V and J genes are TRBV9 and TRBJ1-4; 8 bases line up with TRBD1. J was trimmed by 4 bases and V by 4 bases; bases with no gene match: 6. Germline V lookup: CDR1 SGDLS, CDR2 YYNGEE. The CDR3 covers 15 residues.

The chain has TRBV28 and TRBJ1-4; D not certain. Germline V lookup: CDR1 MDHEN, CDR2 SYDVKM. CDR3 length equals 15 residues. Deletions cut 7 bases from V and 1 base from J, with 13 bases between. The CDR3 spells CASTRAGRTNEKLFF. The CDR3 DNA reads TGTGCCAGCACCCGTGCCGGGAGAACTAATGAAAAACTGTTTTTT.

CDR3 protein: CASSLGGTSENTQYF. The CDR3 nucleotides read TGTGCCAGCAGCTTAGGGGGGACTAGTGAAAATACGCAGTATTTT. The chain couples TRBV7-2 to TRBJ2-3, with 8 bases matching TRBD2. The V and J ends lost 1 base and 7 bases, in that order; junction bases with no gene match: 7. Germline CDR1 is SGHTA and CDR2 is FQGNSA. The CDR3 contains 15 residues. Supplemented by reference TRBV7-2 and TRBJ2-3, the full variable domain reads GAGVSQSPSNKVTEKGKDVELRCDPISGHTALYWYRQSLGQGLEFLIYFQGNSAPDKSGLPSDRFSAERTGGSVSTLTIQRTQQEDSAVYLCASSLGGTSENTQYFGPGTRLTVL.

The gene calls are TRBV6-2 or TRBV6-3 and TRBJ2-5, with 8 bases identical to TRBD2. This CDR3 is built from 14 residues. Germline V gene lookup returns CDR1 MNHEY and CDR2 SVGEGT. Germline trimming cut 5 bases from V and 2 bases from J; bases unmatched to any gene: 4. As DNA, the CDR3 is TGTGCCAGCAGTCCACGCGGGGGGCAAGAGACCCAGTACTTC. Its protein product is CASSPRGGQETQYF.

The V call is TRBV10-3, the J call TRBJ2-4; weak D call: TRBD1 (6 bases). In germline, CDR1 is ENHRY, CDR2 SYGVKD. The CDR3 is 15 amino acids. V lost 3 bases, J lost 0 bases, and 9 bases lay in between. As DNA, the CDR3 is TGTGCCATCAGTGAAGGGGGTTTAGCCAAAAACATTCAGTACTTC. Its protein product is CAISEGGLAKNIQYF.

The V gene is TRBV10-3, the J gene TRBJ2-1; 12 bases map to TRBD2. Unmatched junction bases numbered 8, after V lost 6 bases and J lost 8 bases. The CDR3 runs to 15 residues. Germline V gene lookup returns CDR1 ENHRY and CDR2 SYGVKD. The CDR3 is CAISRLAGERYEQFF. CDR3 DNA sequence: TGTGCCATCAGCCGACTAGCGGGAGAACGGTATGAGCAGTTCTTC.

The table lists this clone with a few counts. The J gene is TRBJ2-7, the V gene TRBV19, with TRBD2 identical over 8 bases. The CDR3 is 13 amino acids. The germline CDR1 and CDR2 sequences are LNHDA and SQIVND (reference sequence). J was trimmed by 6 bases and V by 3 bases; bases with no gene match: 4. The CDR3 DNA sequence: TGTGCCAGTAGTATCCGGGAGGGCCCCGAGCAGTACTTC. It is translated as CASSIREGPEQYF.

This clone was detected only once. V and J are TRBV5-1 and TRBJ1-4, with TRBD1 matching over 8 bases. Germline loops: CDR1 SGHRS, CDR2 YFSETQ. The J segment lost 10 bases and the V segment lost 4 bases, leaving 15 bases of the junction unmatched. The CDR3 has 16 amino acids. Here the CDR3 reads CASSPWTGTTSGKLFF. In DNA form, the CDR3 reads TGCGCCAGCAGCCCTTGGACAGGGACTACTTCCGGAAAACTGTTTTTT. The complete variable domain, with remaining parts taken from reference TRBV5-1 and TRBJ1-4, reads KAGVTQTPRYLIKTRGQQVTLSCSPISGHRSVSWYQQTPGQGLQFLFEYFSETQRNKGNFPGRFSGRQFSNSRSEMNVSTLELGDSALYLCASSPWTGTTSGKLFFGSGTQLSVL.

V and J are TRBV19 and TRBJ1-2; D unresolved. Trimming pared 11 bases from V and 3 bases from J, leaving 19 bases between. Germline values: CDR1 LNHDA, CDR2 SQIVND (reference sequence). CDR3 size: 14 residues. DNA of the CDR3: TGTGCCTGTACGTGGGTGGGGAGTGACTATGGCTACACCTTC. Its protein is CACTWVGSDYGYTF.

The chain employs TRBV3-1 (or the pseudogene TRBV3-2) and TRBJ1-1; the D gene is possibly TRBD1 (6 bases). Germline CDR1 and CDR2: LGHDT and YNNKEL (reference sequence). The CDR3 totals 13 residues. The germline V and J ends were trimmed by 4 bases and 5 bases, with 11 bases remaining between them. The CDR3 region has the DNA TGTGCCAGCAGCCCCTTCGGACAGACTGAAGCTTTCTTT. Protein: CASSPFGQTEAFF.

The chain links TRBV5-6 to TRBJ1-5; no clear D gene. The CDR3 length is 12 residues. Germline V gene data show CDR1 as SGHDT and CDR2 as YYEEEE. Trimming stripped 7 bases from V and 7 bases from J, with 12 bases between. The CDR3 spells CASDTVGQPQHF. The CDR3 region has the DNA TGTGCCAGCGATACGGTCGGGCAGCCCCAGCATTTT.

The chain joins TRBV4-2 to TRBJ2-1; 11 nucleotides line up with TRBD2. Germline-derived CDR1 and CDR2 are LGHNA and YNFKEQ. The trim removed 1 base at V and 4 bases at J, leaving 6 bases unmatched. The CDR3 totals 17 residues. The CDR3 loop reads CASSQGGLAGPYNEQFF. CDR3 in DNA: TGTGCCAGCAGCCAAGGCGGACTAGCGGGCCCATACAATGAGCAGTTCTTC.

CDR3 nucleotides: TGTGCCAGCAGTTTTGGAGCGGGAGACGACACAGATACGCAGTATTTT. Translation: CASSFGAGDDTDTQYF. The chain has TRBV6-2 or TRBV6-3 and TRBJ2-3, with 8 bases identical to TRBD2. The CDR3 runs 16 residues. J was trimmed by 2 bases and V by 4 bases; bases with no gene match: 8. Germline V lookup: CDR1 MNHEY, CDR2 SVGEGT.

The chain joins TRBV3-1 (or the pseudogene TRBV3-2) to TRBJ1-3; 8 bases fit TRBD1. CDR1 LGHDT and CDR2 YNNKEL come from the germline V gene (reference sequence). The CDR3 is 15 residues long. V lost 1 base and J lost 1; bases outside the gene matches: 0. CDR3 sequence (DNA): TGTGCCAGCAGCCAAGGGACAGGGTCTGGAAACACCATATATTTT. Protein product: CASSQGTGSGNTIYF.

This chain uses TRBV6-2 or TRBV6-3 with TRBJ2-1; 12 bases agree with TRBD2. This CDR3 is built from 15 residues. The V and J ends lost 6 bases and 6 bases, in that order; junction bases with no gene match: 6. CDR1 is MNHEY, CDR2 SVGEGT, per germline. As DNA, the CDR3 is TGTGCCAGCAGCTCGCTAGCGGGAGGGCCCAATGAGCAGTTCTTC. Amino acid sequence: CASSSLAGGPNEQFF.

This chain uses TRBV5-1 with TRBJ1-4; 9 nucleotides agree with TRBD1. The CDR3 length is 14 residues. The V gene end was trimmed by 4 bases and the J gene end by 7 bases; junction bases not matched to a gene: 5. Germline CDR1 reads SGHRS; CDR2 reads YFSETQ. The CDR3 DNA follows: TGCGCCAGCAGCACGGGGACAGGGAGTGAAAAACTGTTTTTT. Its translation is CASSTGTGSEKLFF.

The J gene is TRBJ2-5, the V gene TRBV24-1; the D is unclear. The V gene lost 3 bases and the J gene lost 2 bases, with 6 bases spanning the gap. Germline CDR1 and CDR2: KGHDR and SFDVKD. The CDR3 sequence is 13 residues long. The CDR3: CATSDNIQETQYF. The CDR3, as DNA: TGTGCCACCAGTGATAACATTCAAGAGACCCAGTACTTC.

This chain uses TRBV19 with TRBJ2-3; TRBD2 matches 10 bases. The CDR3 consists of 14 residues. V lost 6 bases and J lost 5; bases outside the gene matches: 5. CDR1 and CDR2 from the germline V gene are LNHDA and SQIVND (reference sequence). The CDR3 nucleotides are TGTGCCAGTAGGAGCGGGGGGGCCGAAGATACGCAGTATTTT. It specifies CASRSGGAEDTQYF.

This chain joins TRBV30 and TRBJ2-1; 11 bases match TRBD2. V shed 2 bases, J shed 5 bases, and the junction held 14 bases outside the gene matches. CDR3 size: 18 residues. Germline V lookup: CDR1 GTSNPN, CDR2 SVGIG (reference sequence). CDR3 nucleotides: TGTGCCTGGAGTCATTGGCTAGCGGGAGGTAGGGTCGACAATGAGCAGTTCTTC. Its protein product is CAWSHWLAGGRVDNEQFF.

Only one count was recorded for this clone. The chain has TRBV4-3 and TRBJ1-2; no firm D call. The ends were cut back, 0 bases at V and 5 bases at J, with 7 bases in the middle. Germline-derived CDR1 and CDR2 are LGHNA and YSLEER. CDR3 length equals 13 residues. The CDR3 spells CASSQDPFYGYTF. The CDR3 nucleotides read TGCGCCAGCAGCCAAGACCCCTTTTATGGCTACACCTTC.

The chain combines TRBV19 with TRBJ2-2; D gene unclear. Trimming took off 7 bases at V and 1 base at J, with 10 bases between the two ends. CDR1 and CDR2 (germline): LNHDA, SQIVND (reference sequence). The CDR3 runs 14 residues. The CDR3 loop is CASKFERNTGELFF. For the CDR3, the DNA is TGTGCCAGTAAGTTCGAGCGGAACACCGGGGAGCTGTTTTTT.

The chain employs TRBV9 and TRBJ2-1, with 7 bases aligning to TRBD2. CDR1 is SGDLS and CDR2 is YYNGEE in the germline V gene. Trimming at V came to 5 bases and at J to 6 bases, leaving 11 bases not matched to a gene. The CDR3 runs 15 residues. The CDR3: CASSVTSLRVNEQFF. CDR3 nucleotides: TGTGCCAGCAGTGTGACTAGCCTCCGGGTCAATGAGCAGTTCTTC. Variable domain in full (rest from reference TRBV9 and TRBJ2-1): DSGVTQTPKHLITATGQRVTLRCSPRSGDLSVYWYQQSLDQGLQFLIQYYNGEERAKGNILERFSAQQFPDLHSELNLSSLELGDSALYFCASSVTSLRVNEQFFGPGTRLTVL.

This clone was detected only a few times. This chain uses TRBV5-1 with TRBJ2-3, with TRBD2 identical over 15 bases. There are 19 residues in the CDR3. CDR1 and CDR2 (germline): SGHRS, YFSETQ. V shed 3 bases and J 1 base; nucleotides not matched to a gene: 9. The CDR3 DNA is TGCGCCAGCAGCTGGGGAGGGACTAGCGGGAGGCGCGGCACAGATACGCAGTATTTT. Translation gives CASSWGGTSGRRGTDTQYF.

The chain carries TRBV7-8 and TRBJ1-4; possible D gene TRBD1, 5 bases. The CDR3 is made up of 14 amino acids. Germline-derived CDR1 and CDR2 are SGHVS and FQNEAQ. The ends were cut back, 4 bases at V and 7 bases at J, with 13 bases in the middle. CDR3 nucleotides: TGTGCCAGCAGCTGGGGCCTTGGGGTTGAAAAACTGTTTTTT. Encoded protein: CASSWGLGVEKLFF.

This clone has just one count. The chain combines TRBV7-9 with TRBJ2-2; D gene uncertain. The germline V gene has CDR1 SEHNR and CDR2 FQNEAQ (reference sequence). Trimming shortened V by 1 base and J by 5 bases, and 5 bases separated the two germline ends. The CDR3 has 13 residues. The chain's CDR3 is CASSLEATGELFF. CDR3 sequence (DNA): TGTGCCAGCAGCTTAGAAGCGACCGGGGAGCTGTTTTTT.

The rearrangement joins TRBV15 to TRBJ2-5; TRBD2 matches 7 bases. The CDR3 length is 15 residues. CDR1 is LNHNV and CDR2 is YYDKDF in the germline V gene (reference sequence). V dropped 7 bases and J dropped 5; count of bases not matched to a gene: 13. CDR3 sequence reads: CATNVGGSGDETQYF. The CDR3 DNA sequence: TGTGCCACCAATGTTGGCGGGAGTGGCGATGAGACCCAGTACTTC. Based on the CDR3 plus reference TRBV15 and TRBJ2-5, the full variable domain is DAMVIQNPRYQVTQFGKPVTLSCSQTLNHNVMYWYQQKSSQAPKLLFHYYDKDFNNEADTPDNFQSRRPNTSFCFLDIRSPGLGDTAMYLCATNVGGSGDETQYFGPGTRLLVL.

The chain carries TRBV15 and TRBJ1-3; maybe TRBD1 (5 bases). V was shortened by 8 bases and J by 3 bases, with 17 bases between the two germline ends. The CDR3 runs to 15 residues. Germline loops: CDR1 LNHNV, CDR2 YYDKDF (reference sequence). CDR3 coding DNA: TGTGCCACCTCATTAAACGGGGGTTTTGGAAACACCATATATTTT. Protein sequence: CATSLNGGFGNTIYF.